This TCR beta chain emerged from a study of control samples from healthy donors and cancer patients (dated by TCRdb to 2018 to 2020). The V and J ends are trimmed by 7 bases and 5 bases, leaving 18 bases between them. Taken from the germline V gene, the CDR1 and CDR2 loops are SGHRS and YFSETQ. The CDR3 runs 14 residues from the cysteine to the phenylalanine. CDR3 DNA is the only sequence kept; it has 42 bases, read in frame from the first base. The method behind the library was the immunoSEQ multiplex PCR assay. What TCRdb holds here is the immuneACCESS table cut down to in-frame rearrangements. Part of the clones is not present; checked against another copy, under half of the missing clones reflect an unresolved V gene, and the others are unexplained. Within this sample are around 130,000 clones, with around nine tenths of them counted one time only. Jointly, the top ten make up under 9% of the sample.

In regard to this clone: Its antigen is still unknown. No much larger clonotype is one base removed from it; base qualities were not supplied.

The TCR was taken from a middle-aged man with head and neck cancer. The chain is encoded by TRBV5-1 joined to TRBJ2-5; matching of 6 bases hints at TRBD1 as the D gene. Sequenced material: PBMCs. CDR3 sequence: CASGSSQGLETQYF. The DNA is TGCGCCAGCGGGTCTTCGCAGGGGCTGGAGACCCAGTACTTC.